The rows below give T cell receptor beta chains drawn from one sample of a study of CD8+CD57+ T cells in acquired aplastic anemia. TCRdb independently ran MiXCR on the reads; one entry per CDR3 protein. The data contain about 160,000 distinct CDR3 sequences, around half of them singletons. Sample: sorted CD4+, CD8+, or CD8+CD57+ T cells (not recorded which) from PBMCs. The receptors come from a human donor with aplastic anemia. Each CDR3 is given with its conserved first and last residue. Each record gives: D gene, J gene, clone size, CDR3 length, V gene, CDR3 DNA, CDR3 protein. The D gene is left open where the match is weak. Size is omitted from some rows. Given values are once, few, many or a class for expanded clones.

D gene: -
J gene: TRBJ1-1
clone size: many
CDR3 length: 15
V gene: TRBV5-5
CDR3 DNA: TGTGCCAGCAGCTTGAAGGATGGGGCGAACACTGAAGCTTTCTTT
CDR3 protein: CASSLKDGANTEAFF

D gene: -
J gene: TRBJ2-1
clone size: many
CDR3 length: 17
V gene: TRBV6-1
CDR3 DNA: TGTGCCAGCACCTCCCGACGGACGGGGAGCTCCTACAATGAGCAGTTCTTC
CDR3 protein: CASTSRRTGSSYNEQFF

D gene: TRBD1
J gene: TRBJ1-5
clone size: once
CDR3 length: 16
V gene: TRBV24-1
CDR3 DNA: TGTGCCACCAGTGGACCCGGGACAGGACCCTGTCAGCCCCAGCATTTT
CDR3 protein: CATSGPGTGPCQPQHF

D gene: -
J gene: TRBJ1-5
clone size: -
CDR3 length: 15
V gene: TRBV5-1
CDR3 DNA: TGCGCCAGCAGCTTCGGGCATGGAGGGTACCAGCCCCAGCATTTT
CDR3 protein: CASSFGHGGYQPQHF

D gene: -
J gene: TRBJ1-1
clone size: many
CDR3 length: 14
V gene: TRBV20-1
CDR3 DNA: TGCAGTGCTCTCGGGATTCAAGGGAACACTGAAGCTTTCTTT
CDR3 protein: CSALGIQGNTEAFF

D gene: -
J gene: TRBJ2-7
clone size: many
CDR3 length: 17
V gene: TRBV19
CDR3 DNA: TGTGCCAGTAGTAGAACTATCGTTGGCGGGCTTTACTACGAGCAGTACTTC
CDR3 protein: CASSRTIVGGLYYEQYF

D gene: TRBD2
J gene: TRBJ2-7
clone size: once
CDR3 length: 18
V gene: TRBV9
CDR3 DNA: TGTGCCAGCAGCGCCCGACCGGGACTAGCGGGAGGGCCGTCCGAGCAGTACTTC
CDR3 protein: CASSARPGLAGGPSEQYF

D gene: -
J gene: TRBJ1-5
clone size: many
CDR3 length: 16
V gene: TRBV5-5
CDR3 DNA: TGTGCCAGCAGCTTGGCGGCCCGGCTCTCCAATCAGCCCCAGCATTTT
CDR3 protein: CASSLAARLSNQPQHF

D gene: TRBD1
J gene: TRBJ2-5
clone size: -
CDR3 length: 17
V gene: TRBV20-1
CDR3 DNA: TGCAGTGCTAAGGAGGGACAGGGACGGGGGAACCAAGAGACCCAGTACTTC
CDR3 protein: CSAKEGQGRGNQETQYF

D gene: -
J gene: TRBJ2-2
clone size: -
CDR3 length: 13
V gene: TRBV12-3/TRBV12-4
CDR3 DNA: TGTGCCAGCAGAGGGGCAGGGATCGGGGAGCTGTTTTTT
CDR3 protein: CASRGAGIGELFF

D gene: -
J gene: TRBJ2-2
clone size: -
CDR3 length: 15
V gene: TRBV29-1
CDR3 DNA: TGCAGCGTTGAAGATGGCCAGGGGATCCACGGGGAGCTGTTTTTT
CDR3 protein: CSVEDGQGIHGELFF

D gene: TRBD2
J gene: TRBJ2-2
clone size: many
CDR3 length: 20
V gene: TRBV14
CDR3 DNA: TGTGCCAGCAGCCTCCCTCCGGATCTAGCGGGAGGGCGGAGCACCGGGGAGCTGTTTTTT
CDR3 protein: CASSLPPDLAGGRSTGELFF

D gene: -
J gene: TRBJ2-1
clone size: -
CDR3 length: 12
V gene: TRBV2
CDR3 DNA: TGTGCCAGTACGGACAGCTACAATGAGCAGTTCTTC
CDR3 protein: CASTDSYNEQFF

D gene: TRBD2
J gene: TRBJ2-5
clone size: -
CDR3 length: 15
V gene: TRBV15
CDR3 DNA: TGTGCCACCAGCGGCGGGGGGGCCGGTGGAGAGACCCAGTACTTC
CDR3 protein: CATSGGGAGGETQYF

D gene: -
J gene: TRBJ1-1
clone size: -
CDR3 length: 13
V gene: TRBV7-2
CDR3 DNA: TGTGCCAGCAGTTCTAACAGACACACTGAAGCTTTCTTT
CDR3 protein: CASSSNRHTEAFF

D gene: -
J gene: TRBJ1-1
clone size: many
CDR3 length: 13
V gene: TRBV15
CDR3 DNA: TGTGCCACCGCATGGACGGAGAACACTGAAGCTTTCTTT
CDR3 protein: CATAWTENTEAFF

D gene: TRBD2
J gene: TRBJ2-1
clone size: many
CDR3 length: 16
V gene: TRBV11-2
CDR3 DNA: TGTGCCAGCAGCTTAGACGGGACTAGCGGCCTCGGGGAGCAGTTCTTC
CDR3 protein: CASSLDGTSGLGEQFF

D gene: TRBD1
J gene: TRBJ1-5
clone size: -
CDR3 length: 13
V gene: TRBV20-1
CDR3 DNA: TGCAGTGTCAGACAGGGAGAATACCAGCCCCAGCATTTT
CDR3 protein: CSVRQGEYQPQHF

D gene: -
J gene: TRBJ1-5
clone size: many
CDR3 length: 15
V gene: TRBV4-1
CDR3 DNA: TGCGCCAGCAGCCAAGCTGGGGTAGGGAATCAGCCCCAGCATTTT
CDR3 protein: CASSQAGVGNQPQHF

D gene: -
J gene: TRBJ2-3
clone size: -
CDR3 length: 15
V gene: TRBV10-1
CDR3 DNA: TGCGCCAGCAGTGACCGAGGCAACCCCACAGATACGCAGTATTTT
CDR3 protein: CASSDRGNPTDTQYF

D gene: TRBD1
J gene: TRBJ1-4
clone size: -
CDR3 length: 15
V gene: TRBV25-1
CDR3 DNA: TGTGCCAGCAGTGCTGGGGGACAGGGTAGAGAAAAACTGTTTTTT
CDR3 protein: CASSAGGQGREKLFF

D gene: -
J gene: TRBJ1-4
clone size: -
CDR3 length: 11
V gene: TRBV29-1
CDR3 DNA: TGCAGCGTTGAAGTGGGAGAAAAACTGTTTTTT
CDR3 protein: CSVEVGEKLFF

D gene: TRBD2
J gene: TRBJ2-7
clone size: -
CDR3 length: 12
V gene: TRBV2
CDR3 DNA: TGTGCCAGCAGTGCTACGGGGGAGGGGCAGTACTTC
CDR3 protein: CASSATGEGQYF

D gene: TRBD1
J gene: TRBJ1-1
clone size: many
CDR3 length: 14
V gene: TRBV5-1
CDR3 DNA: TGCGCCAGCAGAGATGGGACAGCCAACACTGAAGCTTTCTTT
CDR3 protein: CASRDGTANTEAFF

D gene: TRBD2
J gene: TRBJ2-1
clone size: -
CDR3 length: 13
V gene: TRBV14
CDR3 DNA: TGTGCCAGCAGCGAGAGACTAGCCAGCGAGCAGTTCTTC
CDR3 protein: CASSERLASEQFF

D gene: -
J gene: TRBJ1-5
clone size: -
CDR3 length: 14
V gene: TRBV10-3
CDR3 DNA: TGTGCCATCAGTCCGGGGGGCCCAAATCAGCCCCAGCATTTT
CDR3 protein: CAISPGGPNQPQHF

D gene: -
J gene: TRBJ2-7
clone size: -
CDR3 length: 14
V gene: TRBV19
CDR3 DNA: TGTGCCAGTAGTATAATGGGGGGCTCTCGCGAGCAGTACTTC
CDR3 protein: CASSIMGGSREQYF

D gene: TRBD2
J gene: TRBJ2-5
clone size: -
CDR3 length: 15
V gene: TRBV7-2
CDR3 DNA: TGTGCCAGCAGCTTAGCGGCTAGCGGGACGGAGACCCAGTACTTC
CDR3 protein: CASSLAASGTETQYF

D gene: -
J gene: TRBJ2-7
clone size: -
CDR3 length: 14
V gene: TRBV20-1
CDR3 DNA: TGCAGTGCCAAGGAGGGCGACAACTCCTACGAGCAGTACTTC
CDR3 protein: CSAKEGDNSYEQYF

D gene: -
J gene: TRBJ1-2
clone size: -
CDR3 length: 12
V gene: TRBV6-2/TRBV6-3
CDR3 DNA: TGTGCCAGCAGGGGGCGTAACTATGGCTACACCTTC
CDR3 protein: CASRGRNYGYTF

D gene: -
J gene: TRBJ2-3
clone size: -
CDR3 length: 16
V gene: TRBV24-1
CDR3 DNA: TGTGCCACCAGTGAGGCAGGCACCTCATCGGCAGATACGCAGTATTTT
CDR3 protein: CATSEAGTSSADTQYF

D gene: -
J gene: TRBJ2-3
clone size: many
CDR3 length: 16
V gene: TRBV20-1
CDR3 DNA: TGCAGTGCTAGAGGAGTAGCTCCAGAGGCACTAAATACGCAGTATTTT
CDR3 protein: CSARGVAPEALNTQYF

D gene: TRBD2
J gene: TRBJ2-6
clone size: many
CDR3 length: 19
V gene: TRBV11-2
CDR3 DNA: TGTGCCAGCAGCCTAGGAGGACTAGTCCTAAACTCTGGGGCCAACGTCCTGACTTTC
CDR3 protein: CASSLGGLVLNSGANVLTF